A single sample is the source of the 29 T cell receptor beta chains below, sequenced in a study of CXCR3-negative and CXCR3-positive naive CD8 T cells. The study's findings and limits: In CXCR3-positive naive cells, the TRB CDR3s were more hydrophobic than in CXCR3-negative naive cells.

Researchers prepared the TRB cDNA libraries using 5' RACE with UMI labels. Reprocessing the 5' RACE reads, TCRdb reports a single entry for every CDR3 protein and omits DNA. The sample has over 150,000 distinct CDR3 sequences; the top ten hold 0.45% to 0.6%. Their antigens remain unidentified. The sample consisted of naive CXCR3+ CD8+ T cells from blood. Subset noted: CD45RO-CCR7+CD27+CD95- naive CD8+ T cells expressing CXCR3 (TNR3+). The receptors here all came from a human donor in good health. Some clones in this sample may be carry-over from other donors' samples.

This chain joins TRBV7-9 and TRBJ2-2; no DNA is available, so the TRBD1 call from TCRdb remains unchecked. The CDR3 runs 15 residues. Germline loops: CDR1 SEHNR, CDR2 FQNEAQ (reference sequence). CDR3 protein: CASRTGTGSPGELFF.

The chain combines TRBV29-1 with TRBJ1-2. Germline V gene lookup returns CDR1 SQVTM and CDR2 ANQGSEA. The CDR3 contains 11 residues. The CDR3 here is CSVDDFYGYTF.

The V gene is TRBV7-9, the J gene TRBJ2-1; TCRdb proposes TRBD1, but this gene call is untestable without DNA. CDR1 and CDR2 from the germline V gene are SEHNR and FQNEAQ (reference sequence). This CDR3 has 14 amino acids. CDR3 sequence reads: CASSHGGSYNEQFF.

CDR3 loop: CASSLGRVALSYNEQFF. The V and J genes are TRBV11-2 and TRBJ2-1; TCRdb's D call of TRBD2 is untestable without DNA. CDR3 length: 17 residues. Germline lookup yields CDR1 SGHAT and CDR2 FQNNGV. The variable domain in full, completed from reference TRBV11-2 and TRBJ2-1, reads EAGVAQSPRYKIIEKRQSVAFWCNPISGHATLYWYQQILGQGPKLLIQFQNNGVVDDSQLPKDRFSAERLKGVDSTLKIQPAKLEDSAVYLCASSLGRVALSYNEQFFGPGTRLTVL.

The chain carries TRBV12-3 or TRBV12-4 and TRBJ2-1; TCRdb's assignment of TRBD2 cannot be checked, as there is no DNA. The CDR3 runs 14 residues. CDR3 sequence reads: CASSFPAGENQQFF.

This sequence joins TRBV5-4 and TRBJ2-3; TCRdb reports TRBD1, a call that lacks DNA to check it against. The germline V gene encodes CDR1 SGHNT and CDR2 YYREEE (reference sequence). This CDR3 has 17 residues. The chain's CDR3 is CASSSRFRDRGTDTQYF.

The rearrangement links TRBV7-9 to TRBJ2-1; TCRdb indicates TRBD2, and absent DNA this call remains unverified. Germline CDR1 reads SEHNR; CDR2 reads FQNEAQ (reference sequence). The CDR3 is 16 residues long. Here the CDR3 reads CASSLNWQFSGWAQFF.

The CDR3 here is CASSARPWWYF. The chain combines TRBV9 with TRBJ2-7; TCRdb's assignment of TRBD1 cannot be checked, as there is no DNA. Germline CDR1 SGDLS, CDR2 YYNGEE. The CDR3 runs to 11 residues.

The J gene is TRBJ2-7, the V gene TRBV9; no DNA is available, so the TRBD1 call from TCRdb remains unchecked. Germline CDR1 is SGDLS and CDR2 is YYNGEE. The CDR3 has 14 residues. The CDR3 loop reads CASSVTGTHYEQYF. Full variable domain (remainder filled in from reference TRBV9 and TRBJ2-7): DSGVTQTPKHLITATGQRVTLRCSPRSGDLSVYWYQQSLDQGLQFLIQYYNGEERAKGNILERFSAQQFPDLHSELNLSSLELGDSALYFCASSVTGTHYEQYFGPGTRLTVT.

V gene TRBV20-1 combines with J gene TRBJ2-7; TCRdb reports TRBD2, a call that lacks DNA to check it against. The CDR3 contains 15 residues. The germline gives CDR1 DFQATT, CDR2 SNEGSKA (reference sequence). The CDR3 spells CSARDPGLEYYEQYF.

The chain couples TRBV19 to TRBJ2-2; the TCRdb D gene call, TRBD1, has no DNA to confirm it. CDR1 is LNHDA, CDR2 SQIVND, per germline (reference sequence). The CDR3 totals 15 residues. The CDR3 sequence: CASRVGTLNTGELFF. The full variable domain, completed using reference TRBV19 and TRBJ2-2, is DGGITQSPKYLFRKEGQNVTLSCEQNLNHDAMYWYRQDPGQGLRLIYYSQIVNDFQKGDIAEGYSVSREKKESFPLTVTSAQKNPTAFYLCASRVGTLNTGELFFGEGSRLTVL.

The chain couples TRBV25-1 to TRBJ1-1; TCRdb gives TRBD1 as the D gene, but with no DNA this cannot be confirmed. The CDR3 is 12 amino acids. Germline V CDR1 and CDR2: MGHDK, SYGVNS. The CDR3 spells CASSDGGLGAFF.

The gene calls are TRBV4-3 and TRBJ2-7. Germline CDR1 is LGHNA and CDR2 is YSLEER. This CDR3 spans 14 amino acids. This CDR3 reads CASSQDRGSYEQYF.

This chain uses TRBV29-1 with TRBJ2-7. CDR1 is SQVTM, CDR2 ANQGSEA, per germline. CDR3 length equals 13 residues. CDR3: CSVRGGSSYEQYF.

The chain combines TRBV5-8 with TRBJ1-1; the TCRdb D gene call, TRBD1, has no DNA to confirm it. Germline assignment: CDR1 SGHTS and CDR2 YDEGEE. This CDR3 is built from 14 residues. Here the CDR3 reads CATRVRSPVAEAFF.

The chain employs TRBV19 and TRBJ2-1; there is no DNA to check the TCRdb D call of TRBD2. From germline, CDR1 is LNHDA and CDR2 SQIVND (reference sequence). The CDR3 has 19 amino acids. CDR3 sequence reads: CASTLVGTSGGSSYNEQFF.

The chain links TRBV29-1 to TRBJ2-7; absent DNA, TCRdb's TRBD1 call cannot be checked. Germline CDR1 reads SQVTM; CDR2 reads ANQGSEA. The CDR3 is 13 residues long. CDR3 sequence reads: CSVRTVSSYEQYF.

The CDR3 protein is CASSARQGSSTGELFF. The rearrangement links TRBV5-1 to TRBJ2-2; TCRdb's assignment of TRBD1 cannot be checked, as there is no DNA. CDR1 is SGHRS, CDR2 YFSETQ, per germline. The CDR3 consists of 16 residues.

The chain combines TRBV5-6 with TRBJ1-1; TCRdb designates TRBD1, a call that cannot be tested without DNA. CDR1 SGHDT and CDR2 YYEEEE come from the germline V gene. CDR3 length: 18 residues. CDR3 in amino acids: CASSSPRFEAGSNTEAFF.

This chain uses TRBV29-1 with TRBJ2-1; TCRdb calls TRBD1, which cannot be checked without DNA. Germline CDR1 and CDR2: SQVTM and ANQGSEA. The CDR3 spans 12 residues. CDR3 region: CTRLGGLNEQFF.

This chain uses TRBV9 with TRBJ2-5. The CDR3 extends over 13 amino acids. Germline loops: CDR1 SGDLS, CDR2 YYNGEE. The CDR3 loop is CASSTRLGRTQYF.

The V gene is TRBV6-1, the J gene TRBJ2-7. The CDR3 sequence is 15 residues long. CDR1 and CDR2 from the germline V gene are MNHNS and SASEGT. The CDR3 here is CASSFRQGSSYEQYF.

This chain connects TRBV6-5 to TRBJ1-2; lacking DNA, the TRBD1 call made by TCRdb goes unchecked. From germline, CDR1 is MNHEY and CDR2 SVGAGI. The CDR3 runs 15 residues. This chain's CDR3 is CASSSITDRAAGYTF.

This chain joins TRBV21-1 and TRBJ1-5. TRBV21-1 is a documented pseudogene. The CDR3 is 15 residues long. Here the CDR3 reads CASSKDGRTYQPQHF.

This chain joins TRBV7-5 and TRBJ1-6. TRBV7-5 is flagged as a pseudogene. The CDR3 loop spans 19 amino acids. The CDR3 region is CISVSEAYVLSSYNSPLHF.

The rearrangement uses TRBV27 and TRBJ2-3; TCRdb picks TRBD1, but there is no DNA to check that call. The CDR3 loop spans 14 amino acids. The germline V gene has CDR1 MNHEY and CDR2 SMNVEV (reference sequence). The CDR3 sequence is CASSPTGITDTQYF.

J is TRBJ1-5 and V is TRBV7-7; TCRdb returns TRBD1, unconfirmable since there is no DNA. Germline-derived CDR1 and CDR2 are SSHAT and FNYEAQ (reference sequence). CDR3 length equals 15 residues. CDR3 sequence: CASSGRTGRNQPQHF.

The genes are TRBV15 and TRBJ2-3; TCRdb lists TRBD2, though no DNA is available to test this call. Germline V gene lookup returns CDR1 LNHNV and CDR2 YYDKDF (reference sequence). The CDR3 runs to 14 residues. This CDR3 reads CATSNRDFTDTQYF.

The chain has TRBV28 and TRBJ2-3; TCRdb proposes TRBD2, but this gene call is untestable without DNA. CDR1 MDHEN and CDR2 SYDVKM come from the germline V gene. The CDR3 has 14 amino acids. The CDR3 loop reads CASSFHGTSDTQYF.